The source of this T cell receptor (beta chain) is a study of blood T cell repertoires in COVID-19. Sequencing was performed with immunoSEQ multiplex PCR; in TCRdb, only in-frame clones are kept and a portion is missing. Of about 210,000 clones in the sample, about 76% were seen once. The CDR3 sequence is 15 residues long. Germline V gives CDR1 SGHVS, CDR2 FQNEAQ. Germline trimming cut 5 bases from V and 3 bases from J; bases unmatched to any gene: 5. This receptor was identified in a woman in her forties or fifties with acute COVID-19. V and J are TRBV7-8 and TRBJ1-4, with 8 bases lining up with TRBD1. The specimen was PBMCs or T cells enriched from blood (not recorded which). CDR3 bases: TGTGCCAGCAGCCATGGACAGGGTTCTAATGAAAAACTGTTTTTT. As protein: CASSHGQGSNEKLFF.